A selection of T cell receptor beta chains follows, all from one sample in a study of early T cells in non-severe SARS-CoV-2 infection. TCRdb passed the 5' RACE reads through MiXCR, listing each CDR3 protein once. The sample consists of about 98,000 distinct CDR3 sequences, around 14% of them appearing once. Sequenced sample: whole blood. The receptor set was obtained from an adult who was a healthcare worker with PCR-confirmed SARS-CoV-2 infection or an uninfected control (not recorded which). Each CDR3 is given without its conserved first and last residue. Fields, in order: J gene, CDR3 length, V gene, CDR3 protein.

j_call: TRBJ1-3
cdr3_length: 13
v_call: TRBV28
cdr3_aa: ASSPAGVSGNTIY

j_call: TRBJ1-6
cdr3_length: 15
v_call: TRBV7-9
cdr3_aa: ASSFYPRQGDNSPLH

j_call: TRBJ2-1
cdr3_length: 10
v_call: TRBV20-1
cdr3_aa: SARSSGSEQF

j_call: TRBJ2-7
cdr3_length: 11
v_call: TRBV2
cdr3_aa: ASSDRLEGEQY

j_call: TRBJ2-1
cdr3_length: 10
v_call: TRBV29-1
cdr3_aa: SADVPHNEQF

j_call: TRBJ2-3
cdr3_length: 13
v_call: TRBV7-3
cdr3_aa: ASSLNGGLRDTQY

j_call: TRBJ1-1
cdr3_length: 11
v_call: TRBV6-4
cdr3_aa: ASSAQGDTEAF

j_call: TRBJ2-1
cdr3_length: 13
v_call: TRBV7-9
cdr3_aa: ANSPLSGVNNEQF

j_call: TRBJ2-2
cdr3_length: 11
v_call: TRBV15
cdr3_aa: ATQTGGAGELF

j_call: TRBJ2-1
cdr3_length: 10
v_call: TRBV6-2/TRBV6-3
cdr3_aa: ASSDRKNEQF

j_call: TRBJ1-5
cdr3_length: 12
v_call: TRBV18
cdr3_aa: ASSPVGVNQPQH

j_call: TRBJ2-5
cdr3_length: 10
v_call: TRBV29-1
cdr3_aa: SVVGSQETQY

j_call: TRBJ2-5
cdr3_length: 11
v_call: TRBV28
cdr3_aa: ASRLQGVETQY

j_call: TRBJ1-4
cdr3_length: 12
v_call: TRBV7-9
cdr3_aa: ASSLAGINEKLF

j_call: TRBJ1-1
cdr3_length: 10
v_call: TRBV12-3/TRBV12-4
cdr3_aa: ASSLAGTEAF

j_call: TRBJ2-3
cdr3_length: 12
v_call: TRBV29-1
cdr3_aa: SVVGGRSTDTQY

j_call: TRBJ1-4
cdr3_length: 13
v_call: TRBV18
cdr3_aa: ASSPRDSQNEKLF

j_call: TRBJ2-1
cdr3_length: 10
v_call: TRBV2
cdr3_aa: ASSEDYNEQF

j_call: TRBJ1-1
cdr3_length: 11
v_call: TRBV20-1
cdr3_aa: SAPDRGHTEAF

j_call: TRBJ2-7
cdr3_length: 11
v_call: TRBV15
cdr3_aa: ATSNQGVYEQY

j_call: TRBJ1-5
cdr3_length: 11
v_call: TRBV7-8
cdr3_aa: ASSLDSNQPQH

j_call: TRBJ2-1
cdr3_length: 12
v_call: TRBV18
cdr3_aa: ASSPPPRGDEQF

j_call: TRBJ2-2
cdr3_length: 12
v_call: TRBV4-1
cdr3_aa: ASSQDPTLGELF

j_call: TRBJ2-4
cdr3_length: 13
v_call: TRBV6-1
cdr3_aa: ASSWPSRAKNIQY